This TCR beta chain came from a study of tumor and adjacent non-tumor tissue in lung cancer. Study at large: Histology: 12 adenocarcinoma, a couple of squamous cell carcinoma, 1 small cell lung cancer. Stage I to III disease affected about ten men and roughly 5 women aged about 30 to 85. Some 3.9 million productive TCRbeta reads were obtained per sample on average. Study-level results: Tumor tissue had significantly higher TCR diversity than normal lung.

Turning to this clonotype: Its matching antigen is unknown. A read error may produce the germline difference seen at one junction end.

The CDR3 runs to 13 residues. Per germline, CDR1 DFQATT and CDR2 SNEGSKA (reference sequence). Three rounds of nested PCR, following a modified ARM-PCR protocol, produced the TCRbeta library. Using its own MiXCR run on the multiplex PCR reads, TCRdb lists one record per CDR3 protein. The sample gives about 77,000 distinct CDR3 sequences, 76% of which show up once; around 43% is in the top ten. This sample's RNA came from whole unsorted tissue. This non-tumor lung sample came from over 3 cm beyond the tumor edge. The sequence came from a man between 65 and 85 years old with non-small cell lung cancer. The rearrangement joins TRBV20-1 to TRBJ1-2; D is possibly TRBD1 (6 bases). The sample was distant non-tumor lung tissue. CDR3 bases: TGCAGTGACAAGACAGGAGGGTCGCAGGGCTACACGTTC. Translating gives CSDKTGGSQGYTF.